One and the same sample provided the 18 T cell receptor beta chains below, sequenced in a study of technical replicates of blood from a few donors. TCRdb's table, derived via immunoSEQ multiplex PCR, lists solely in-frame clones and lacks some. The repertoire consists of 60,000 to 65,000 clones, with more than 75% occurring once and the leading ten covering around 4.9%. The source material was PBMCs. Receptor source: a human donor in good health. Some clones in this sample may be carry-over from other donors' samples.

This clone was counted once. This sequence joins TRBV7-2 and TRBJ2-3; D unclear. Trimming took 5 bases from V and 2 from J, leaving 11 bases between them. Germline assignment: CDR1 SGHTA and CDR2 FQGNSA. CDR3 length: 14 amino acids. DNA for the CDR3: TGTGCCAGCAGCCCTGACTCCCACACAGATACGCAGTATTTT. Its translation is CASSPDSHTDTQYF.

The rearrangement uses TRBV7-3 and TRBJ2-7, with a possible D match to TRBD2 (7 bases). V lost 4 bases, J lost 3 bases, and 16 bases lay in between. CDR1 is SGHTA and CDR2 is FQGTGA in the germline V gene. The CDR3 has 15 residues. Here the CDR3 reads CASSSHGGRDYEQYF. The CDR3 bases are TGTGCCAGCAGCTCCCACGGGGGGCGGGACTACGAGCAGTACTTC.

The chain links TRBV7-3 to TRBJ2-5, with 8 bases matching TRBD1. This CDR3 comprises 14 residues. Germline assignment: CDR1 SGHTA and CDR2 FQGTGA. With V trimmed by 5 bases and J by 4 bases, 6 bases remained unmatched. CDR3 DNA: TGTGCCAGCAGCCACTCCGGACAGGGAGAGACCCAGTACTTC. Its protein is CASSHSGQGETQYF.

The V gene is TRBV7-9, the J gene TRBJ2-1; D perhaps matches TRBD1 (5 bases). Trimming removed 1 base at V and 0 bases at J, with 13 bases between. From germline, CDR1 is SEHNR and CDR2 FQNEAQ (reference sequence). CDR3 length equals 17 residues. CDR3 amino acids: CASSLGGWGVSYNEQFF. As DNA, the CDR3 is TGTGCCAGCAGCTTAGGAGGATGGGGCGTCTCCTACAATGAGCAGTTCTTC.

V is TRBV29-1 and J is TRBJ2-1; TRBD2 aligns across 11 bases. Germline trimming cut 8 bases from V and 9 bases from J; bases unmatched to any gene: 9. CDR1 is SQVTM, CDR2 ANQGSEA, per germline. The CDR3 has 13 residues. The CDR3 spells CSPEVAGGGEQFF. For the CDR3, the DNA is TGCAGCCCTGAGGTAGCGGGAGGGGGTGAGCAGTTCTTC.

This clone was seen once. The chain is built from TRBV19 and TRBJ2-7; the D is unclear. V gave up 5 bases and J gave up 2 bases, with 31 bases separating them. From germline, CDR1 is LNHDA and CDR2 SQIVND (reference sequence). The CDR3 spans 20 residues. CDR3 loop: CASSPMFNPTKVPPAYEQYF. The DNA of the CDR3 is TGTGCCAGTAGTCCTATGTTCAACCCGACAAAGGTTCCTCCTGCCTACGAGCAGTACTTC.

The CDR3 reads CASSQADNRAKNIQYF. CDR3 DNA: TGCGCCAGCAGCCAAGCTGACAACCGAGCCAAAAACATTCAGTACTTC. V gene TRBV4-1 combines with J gene TRBJ2-4; no clear D gene. This CDR3 has 16 amino acids. Germline V gene data show CDR1 as MGHRA and CDR2 as YSYEKL. V was pared by 1 base and J by 0 bases, with 10 bases between.

The rearrangement uses TRBV6-5 and TRBJ1-4; 10 nucleotides line up with TRBD1. The CDR3 is made up of 16 amino acids. Germline lookup yields CDR1 MNHEY and CDR2 SVGAGI. V shed 2 bases, J shed 7 bases, and the junction held 7 bases outside the gene matches. The CDR3 DNA sequence: TGTGCCAGCAGTTACGGGGGGGGGACAGGGGCTGAAAAACTGTTTTTT. It translates to CASSYGGGTGAEKLFF.

The chain is built from TRBV6-1 and TRBJ2-7; TRBD1 matches 8 bases. CDR1 and CDR2 (germline): MNHNS, SASEGT. There are 14 residues in the CDR3. V gave up 4 bases and J gave up 5 bases; unmatched junction bases: 7. CDR3 nucleotides: TGTGCCAGCAGTGCAAGGGACAGGCCCCACGAGCAGTACTTC. This gives the protein CASSARDRPHEQYF.

The rearrangement links TRBV7-3 to TRBJ2-3; 10 positions agree with TRBD2. V shed 1 base and J 4 bases; nucleotides not matched to a gene: 8. CDR1 is SGHTA, CDR2 FQGTGA, per germline. CDR3 size: 17 residues. The CDR3 DNA is TGTGCCAGCAGCTTAAAGGGGGTCAGCGGGGGGGCAGATACGCAGTATTTT. Translation: CASSLKGVSGGADTQYF.

V and J are TRBV6-1 and TRBJ1-5; D not certain. The CDR3 has 11 amino acids. Per germline, CDR1 MNHNS and CDR2 SASEGT. V lost 6 bases to trimming and J lost 6 bases, with 6 bases between them. This CDR3 is CASSVSQPQHF. CDR3 nucleotides: TGTGCCAGCAGCGTATCTCAGCCCCAGCATTTT.

The V and J genes are TRBV4-1 and TRBJ1-4; D may be TRBD1 (5 bases). V lost 0 bases to trimming and J lost 7 bases, with 12 bases between them. Germline CDR1 is MGHRA and CDR2 is YSYEKL. CDR3 length equals 15 residues. The DNA for the CDR3 is TGCGCCAGCAGCCAAGATCCAGGGAGGGGTGAAAAACTGTTTTTT. Amino acid sequence: CASSQDPGRGEKLFF.

This chain connects TRBV7-2 to TRBJ2-2, with TRBD1 matching over 9 bases. Germline assignment: CDR1 SGHTA and CDR2 FQGNSA. Unmatched junction bases numbered 13, after V lost 5 bases and J lost 6 bases. The CDR3 sequence is 17 residues long. The CDR3 nucleotides read TGTGCCAGCAGCCCGAACTTCGGGACAGGGAGGTCCGGGGAGCTGTTTTTT. Translation: CASSPNFGTGRSGELFF. The variable domain in full, with the rest retrieved from reference TRBV7-2 and TRBJ2-2, is GAGVSQSPSNKVTEKGKDVELRCDPISGHTALYWYRQSLGQGLEFLIYFQGNSAPDKSGLPSDRFSAERTGGSVSTLTIQRTQQEDSAVYLCASSPNFGTGRSGELFFGEGSRLTVL.

This sequence joins TRBV7-9 and TRBJ1-2; D gene uncertain. The germline gives CDR1 SEHNR, CDR2 FQNEAQ (reference sequence). Trimming took 5 bases from V and 2 from J, leaving 9 bases between them. The CDR3 has 13 residues. Here the CDR3 reads CASSASVNYGYTF. As DNA, the CDR3 is TGTGCCAGCAGCGCGAGTGTGAACTATGGCTACACCTTC.

The chain couples TRBV5-1 to TRBJ2-2; possible D gene TRBD1, 6 bases. The germline gives CDR1 SGHRS, CDR2 YFSETQ. The CDR3 runs to 16 residues. V lost 3 bases and J 0 bases, leaving 12 bases between the germline ends. CDR3 in amino acids: CASSSQGYTNTGELFF. DNA of the CDR3: TGCGCCAGCAGCTCACAGGGATATACGAACACCGGGGAGCTGTTTTTT.

This chain joins TRBV7-3 and TRBJ2-3; possible D gene TRBD1, 7 bases. There are 16 residues in the CDR3. V was shortened by 3 bases and J by 6 bases, with 19 bases between the two germline ends. The germline gives CDR1 SGHTA, CDR2 FQGTGA. This CDR3 is CASSFSQGGGSDTQYF. The CDR3 DNA sequence: TGTGCCAGCAGCTTTTCCCAGGGGGGTGGTTCGGATACGCAGTATTTT.

This chain joins TRBV10-3 and TRBJ2-5, with D perhaps TRBD2 (5 bases). Trimming stripped 4 bases from V and 5 bases from J, with 8 bases between. CDR1 and CDR2 from the germline V gene are ENHRY and SYGVKD. The CDR3 loop spans 12 amino acids. CDR3 residues: CAISGRWETQYF. CDR3 sequence (DNA): TGTGCCATCAGTGGGAGGTGGGAGACCCAGTACTTC.

This clone was detected only a few times. This chain connects TRBV29-1 to TRBJ2-7; 7 bases line up with TRBD1. Germline CDR1 and CDR2: SQVTM and ANQGSEA. Trimming at V came to 6 bases and at J to 2 bases, leaving 16 bases not matched to a gene. This CDR3 is built from 16 residues. CDR3 sequence reads: CSVTTDWVQGAYEQYF. DNA for the CDR3: TGCAGCGTCACCACTGACTGGGTCCAGGGGGCCTACGAGCAGTACTTC.